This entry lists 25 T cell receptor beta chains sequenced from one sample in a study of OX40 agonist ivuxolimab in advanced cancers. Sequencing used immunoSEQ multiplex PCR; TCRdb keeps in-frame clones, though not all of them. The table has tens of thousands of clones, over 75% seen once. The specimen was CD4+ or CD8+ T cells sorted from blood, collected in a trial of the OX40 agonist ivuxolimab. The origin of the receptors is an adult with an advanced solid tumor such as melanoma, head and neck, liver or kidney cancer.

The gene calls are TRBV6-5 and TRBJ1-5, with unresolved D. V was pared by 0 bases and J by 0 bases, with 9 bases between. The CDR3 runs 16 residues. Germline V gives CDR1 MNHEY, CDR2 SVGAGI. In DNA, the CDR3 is TGTGCCAGCAGTTACTCGAGGCCTAATAGCAATCAGCCCCAGCATTTT. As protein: CASSYSRPNSNQPQHF.

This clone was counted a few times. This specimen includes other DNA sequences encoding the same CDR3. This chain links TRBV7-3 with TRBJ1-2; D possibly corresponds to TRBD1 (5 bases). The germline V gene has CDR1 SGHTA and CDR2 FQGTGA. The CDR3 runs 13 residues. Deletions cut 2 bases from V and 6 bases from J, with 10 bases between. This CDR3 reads CASSLLGGDGYTF. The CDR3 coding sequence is TGTGCCAGCAGCTTACTAGGAGGGGATGGCTACACCTTC.

The CDR3 spells CASSGTGELFF. The DNA for the CDR3 is TGTGCCAGTTCCGGCACCGGGGAGCTGTTTTTT. This chain connects TRBV19 to TRBJ2-2; no definite D call. V was trimmed by 8 bases and J by 4 bases, leaving 5 bases between them. Per germline, CDR1 LNHDA and CDR2 SQIVND (reference sequence). This CDR3 region has 11 residues.

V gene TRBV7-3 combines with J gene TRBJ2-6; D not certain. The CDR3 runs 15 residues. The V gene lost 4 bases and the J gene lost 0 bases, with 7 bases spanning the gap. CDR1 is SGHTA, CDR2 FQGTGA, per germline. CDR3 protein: CASSSHYSGANVLTF. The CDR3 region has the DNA TGTGCCAGCAGCTCGCATTACTCTGGGGCCAACGTCCTGACTTTC.

As DNA, the CDR3 is TGCAGCGTTGAAGATCCAGGGGTGGAGAATGAGCAGTTCTTC. Its translation: CSVEDPGVENEQFF. V is TRBV29-1 and J is TRBJ2-1, with D possibly matching TRBD1 (6 bases). V was shortened by 0 bases and J by 7 bases, with 13 bases between the two germline ends. The V gene's germline CDR1 is SQVTM and CDR2 ANQGSEA. The CDR3 spans 14 residues.

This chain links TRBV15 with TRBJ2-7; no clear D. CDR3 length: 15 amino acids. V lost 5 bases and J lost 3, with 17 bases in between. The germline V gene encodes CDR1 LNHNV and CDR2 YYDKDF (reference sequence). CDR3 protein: CATSGPVERSYEQYF. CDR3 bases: TGTGCCACCAGCGGTCCAGTTGAAAGGAGCTACGAGCAGTACTTC.

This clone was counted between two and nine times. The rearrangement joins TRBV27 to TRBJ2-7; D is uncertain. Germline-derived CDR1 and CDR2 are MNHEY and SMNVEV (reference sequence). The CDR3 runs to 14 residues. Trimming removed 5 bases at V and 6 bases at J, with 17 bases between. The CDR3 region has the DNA TGTGCCAGCAGTCCCCGTCCCCACAAAGGCGAGCAGTACTTC. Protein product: CASSPRPHKGEQYF.

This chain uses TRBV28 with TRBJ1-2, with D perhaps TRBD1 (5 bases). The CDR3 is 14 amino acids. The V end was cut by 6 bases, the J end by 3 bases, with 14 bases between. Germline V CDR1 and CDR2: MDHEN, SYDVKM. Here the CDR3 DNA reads TGTGCCAGCAGCCCCGGGGCAGGTCACTATGGCTACACCTTC. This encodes CASSPGAGHYGYTF.

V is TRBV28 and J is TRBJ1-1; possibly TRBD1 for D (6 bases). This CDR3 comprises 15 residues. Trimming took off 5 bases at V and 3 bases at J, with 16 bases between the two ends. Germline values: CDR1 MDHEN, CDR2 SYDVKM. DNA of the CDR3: TGTGCCAGCAGTACTGAGGGGGTAGGGGACACTGAAGCTTTCTTT. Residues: CASSTEGVGDTEAFF.

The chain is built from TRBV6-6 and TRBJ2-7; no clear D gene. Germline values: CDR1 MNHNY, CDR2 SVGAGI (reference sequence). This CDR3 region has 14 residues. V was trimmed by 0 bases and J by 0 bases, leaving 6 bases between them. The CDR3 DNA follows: TGTGCCAGCAGTTACTCGGCAGCCTCCTACGAGCAGTACTTC. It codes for CASSYSAASYEQYF.

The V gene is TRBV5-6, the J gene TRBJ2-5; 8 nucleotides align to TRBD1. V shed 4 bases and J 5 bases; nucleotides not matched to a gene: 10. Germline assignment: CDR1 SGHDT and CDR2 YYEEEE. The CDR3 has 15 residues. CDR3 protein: CASSPQGARYETQYF. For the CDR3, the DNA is TGTGCCAGCAGCCCTCAGGGGGCGCGCTATGAGACCCAGTACTTC.

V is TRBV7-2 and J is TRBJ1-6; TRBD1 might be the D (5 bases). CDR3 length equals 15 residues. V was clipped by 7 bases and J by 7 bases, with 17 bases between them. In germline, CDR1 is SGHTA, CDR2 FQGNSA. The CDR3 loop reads CASTPIRGENSPLHF. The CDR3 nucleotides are TGTGCCAGCACCCCGATAAGGGGTGAGAATTCACCCCTCCACTTT.

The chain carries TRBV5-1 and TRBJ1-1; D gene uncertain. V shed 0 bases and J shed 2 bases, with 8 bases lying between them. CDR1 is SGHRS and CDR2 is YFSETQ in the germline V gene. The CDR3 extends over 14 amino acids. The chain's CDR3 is CASSLAVFNTEAFF. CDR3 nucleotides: TGCGCCAGCAGCTTGGCTGTGTTCAACACTGAAGCTTTCTTT.

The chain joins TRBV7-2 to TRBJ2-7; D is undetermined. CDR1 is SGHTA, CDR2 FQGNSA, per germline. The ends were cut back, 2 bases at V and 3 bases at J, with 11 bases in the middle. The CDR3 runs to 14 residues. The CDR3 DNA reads TGTGCCAGCAGCTTATTGGGGAACCGCTACGAGCAGTACTTC. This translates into CASSLLGNRYEQYF.

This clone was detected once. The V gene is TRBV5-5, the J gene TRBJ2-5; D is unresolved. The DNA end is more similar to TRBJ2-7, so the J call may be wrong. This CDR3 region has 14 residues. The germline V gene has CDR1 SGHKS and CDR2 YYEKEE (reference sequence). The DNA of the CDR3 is TGTGCCAGCAGTTGGCAGGCCAGGACCTACGAGCAGTACTTC. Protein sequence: CASSWQARTYEQYF.

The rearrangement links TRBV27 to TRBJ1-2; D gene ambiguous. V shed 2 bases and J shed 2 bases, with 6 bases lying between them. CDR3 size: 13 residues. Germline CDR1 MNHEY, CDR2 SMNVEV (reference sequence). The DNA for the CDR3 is TGTGCCAGCAGTTTACAGAAAAACTATGGCTACACCTTC. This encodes CASSLQKNYGYTF.

The CDR3 reads CASSLMGASYEQYF. DNA of the CDR3: TGTGCCAGCAGTTTAATGGGGGCTTCCTACGAGCAGTACTTC. The gene calls are TRBV27 and TRBJ2-7; the D gene is possibly TRBD1 (6 bases). This CDR3 has 14 amino acids. From germline, CDR1 is MNHEY and CDR2 SMNVEV (reference sequence). The V gene lost 2 bases and the J gene lost 1 base, with 9 bases spanning the gap.

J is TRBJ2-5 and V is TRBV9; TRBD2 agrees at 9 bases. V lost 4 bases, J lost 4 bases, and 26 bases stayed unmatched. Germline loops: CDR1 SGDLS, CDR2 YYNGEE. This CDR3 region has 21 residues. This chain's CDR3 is CASSPPPKIWLAGPGGETQYF. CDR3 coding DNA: TGTGCCAGCAGCCCCCCCCCAAAGATTTGGCTAGCGGGGCCCGGGGGAGAGACCCAGTACTTC. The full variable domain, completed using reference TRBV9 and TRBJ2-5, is DSGVTQTPKHLITATGQRVTLRCSPRSGDLSVYWYQQSLDQGLQFLIQYYNGEERAKGNILERFSAQQFPDLHSELNLSSLELGDSALYFCASSPPPKIWLAGPGGETQYFGPGTRLLVL.

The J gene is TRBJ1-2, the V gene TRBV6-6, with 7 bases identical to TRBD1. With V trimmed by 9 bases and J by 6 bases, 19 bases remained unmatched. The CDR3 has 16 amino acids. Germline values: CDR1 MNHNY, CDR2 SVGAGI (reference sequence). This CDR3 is CASSGTAALRPDGYTF. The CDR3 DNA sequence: TGTGCCAGTTCGGGGACAGCAGCACTCAGACCGGATGGCTACACCTTC.

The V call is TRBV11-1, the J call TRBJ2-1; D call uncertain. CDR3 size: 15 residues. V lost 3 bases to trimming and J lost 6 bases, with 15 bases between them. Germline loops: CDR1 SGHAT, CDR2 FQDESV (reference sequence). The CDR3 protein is CASSFSGSPLNEQFF. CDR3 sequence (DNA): TGTGCCAGCAGCTTTTCCGGCAGCCCCCTCAATGAGCAGTTCTTC.

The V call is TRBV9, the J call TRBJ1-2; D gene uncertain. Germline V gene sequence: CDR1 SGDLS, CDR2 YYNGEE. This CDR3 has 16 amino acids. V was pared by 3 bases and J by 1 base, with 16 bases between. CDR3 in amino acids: CASSGMGRPHNYGYTF. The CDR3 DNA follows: TGTGCCAGCAGCGGGATGGGAAGGCCCCATAACTATGGCTACACCTTC.

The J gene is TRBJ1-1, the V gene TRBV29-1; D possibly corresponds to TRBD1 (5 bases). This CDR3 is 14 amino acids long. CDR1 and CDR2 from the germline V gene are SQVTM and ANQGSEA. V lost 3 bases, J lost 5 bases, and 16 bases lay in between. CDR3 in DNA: TGCAGCGTTGATGTCTCGGGGGGTAGGACTGAAGCTTTCTTT. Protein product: CSVDVSGGRTEAFF.

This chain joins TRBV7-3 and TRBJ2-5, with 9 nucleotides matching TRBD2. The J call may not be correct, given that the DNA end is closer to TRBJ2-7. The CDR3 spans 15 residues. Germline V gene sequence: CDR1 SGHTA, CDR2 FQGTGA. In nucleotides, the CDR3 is TGTGCCAGCAGCCTATACGGGACTAGCTTGAACGAGCAGTACTTC. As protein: CASSLYGTSLNEQYF.

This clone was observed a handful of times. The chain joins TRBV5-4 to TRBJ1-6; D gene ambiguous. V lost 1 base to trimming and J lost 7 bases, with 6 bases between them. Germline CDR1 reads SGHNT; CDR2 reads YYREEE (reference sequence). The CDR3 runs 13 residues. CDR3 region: CASSLLENSPLHF. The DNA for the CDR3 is TGTGCCAGCAGCTTGCTAGAGAATTCACCCCTCCACTTT.

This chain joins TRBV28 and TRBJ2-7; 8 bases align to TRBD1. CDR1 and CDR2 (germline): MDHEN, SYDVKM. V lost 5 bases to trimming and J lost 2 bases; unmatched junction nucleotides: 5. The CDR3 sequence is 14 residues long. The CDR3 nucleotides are TGTGCCAGCAGTACCAGACAGGGGACCTACGAGCAGTACTTC. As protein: CASSTRQGTYEQYF.